This is a list of T cell receptor beta chains from one sample in a study of cytomegalovirus exposure and HLA in healthy donors. This table comes from immunoSEQ multiplex PCR, and its TCRdb copy is limited to in-frame clones, with some not included. Here the sample spans 100,000 to 150,000 clones, 15% to 20% being singletons. Material: PBMCs. The receptors stem from a female donor in good health and CMV-seropositive. CDR3s include the opening cysteine and the closing phenylalanine or tryptophan. The D gene is left open where the match is weak. Some rows mark clone size as missing; the rest say once, few, many or name a class of expanded clone.

d_call | j_call | clone_size | v_call | cdr3_aa | cdr3_nt
TRBD2 | TRBJ2-3 | NA | TRBV10-3 | CAISANLAGPPDTQYF | TGTGCCATCAGTGCTAATCTAGCGGGGCCCCCAGATACGCAGTATTTT
TRBD2 | TRBJ2-1 | NA | TRBV4-2 | CASSLFSGGESYNEQFF | TGTGCCAGCAGCCTCTTTAGCGGGGGGGAGTCCTACAATGAGCAGTTCTTC
TRBD2 | TRBJ2-3 | NA | TRBV30 | CACPGLAGGPFRTDTQYF | TGTGCCTGCCCCGGGCTAGCGGGGGGGCCGTTTAGGACAGATACGCAGTATTTT
NA | TRBJ1-5 | NA | TRBV11-2 | CASSLEGGQPQHF | TGTGCCAGCAGCTTAGAGGGGGGTCAGCCCCAGCATTTT
NA | TRBJ2-7 | NA | TRBV5-4 | CASSAAESSYEQYF | TGTGCCAGCAGCGCGGCGGAGAGCTCCTACGAGCAGTACTTC
NA | TRBJ2-7 | NA | TRBV27 | CASSFGRTYEQYF | TGTGCCAGCAGTTTTGGCAGGACCTACGAGCAGTACTTC
TRBD2 | TRBJ2-7 | NA | TRBV5-6 | CASRDVREGYEQYF | TGTGCCAGCAGGGACGTCAGGGAGGGCTACGAGCAGTACTTC
NA | TRBJ1-4 | few | TRBV4-1 | CASSPPERANEKLFF | TGCGCCAGCAGCCCCCCCGAGCGGGCTAATGAAAAACTGTTTTTT
TRBD2 | TRBJ2-5 | NA | TRBV7-2 | CASSSKTSGPRETQYF | TGTGCCAGCAGCTCAAAAACTAGCGGGCCGCGGGAGACCCAGTACTTC
NA | TRBJ1-1 | NA | TRBV7-2 | CASSPYTENTEAFF | TGTGCCAGCAGTCCCTACACAGAGAACACTGAAGCTTTCTTT
NA | TRBJ2-5 | NA | TRBV5-1 | CASSPPGTHQGTQYF | TGCGCCAGCAGCCCCCCCGGGACACACCAGGGGACCCAGTACTTC